One T cell receptor beta chain is described in this entry. The sample comes from a study of blood T cell repertoires in COVID-19. Across the study: Collection of acute and convalescent COVID-19 samples took place in the United States, Italy and Spain. Sources were T cells, B-cell-depleted T cells, or PBMCs; the material itself was cDNA or gDNA.

This CDR3 has 12 residues. Germline CDR1 MNHEY, CDR2 SVGAGI. Trimming removed 5 bases from V and 8 bases from J; junction bases left unmatched: 5. Authors' analysis steps: The authors estimated nucleated cell counts from reference gene primer amplification. Assay used: immunoSEQ multiplex PCR; TCRdb lists only in-frame clones, some missing. That table supplies the V and J calls and clone size; D and trimming were determined from the DNA. The sample holds around 180,000 clones, 88% seen once. The sample comprised peripheral blood. This rearrangement joins TRBV6-5 to TRBJ1-2; 7 bases match TRBD1. The sequence was obtained from a human donor in a cohort sampled during active COVID-19. Here the CDR3 reads CASSPQGQGYTF. The CDR3 DNA reads as TGTGCCAGCAGTCCACAGGGACAGGGCTACACCTTC.